This passage covers 13 T cell receptor beta chains from one sample sequenced in a study of graft-versus-host responses after intestinal transplantation. The antigens for these receptors are not known. Data came from immunoSEQ multiplex PCR; TCRdb stores just in-frame clones and leaves some out. This sample carries around 120,000 clones, approximately 95% of them seen once, and the ten largest clones take around 3%. The sequencing used unstimulated CD8+ T cells sorted from spleen or lymph node cells, collected before intestinal transplant. The receptors shown here come from a human donor who received an intestinal transplant.

V is TRBV6-1 and J is TRBJ1-2; D gene uncertain. The CDR3 consists of 15 residues. Trimming took off 7 bases at V and 6 bases at J, with 21 bases between the two ends. CDR1 MNHNS and CDR2 SASEGT come from the germline V gene. The DNA of the CDR3 is TGTGCCAGCACCGCGAGCTTGGGGAGGGTCGATGGCTACACCTTC. It specifies CASTASLGRVDGYTF.

This clone was detected once. The chain joins TRBV19 to TRBJ1-1; D uncertain. The ends were cut back, 3 bases at V and 1 base at J, with 12 bases in the middle. The germline V gene encodes CDR1 LNHDA and CDR2 SQIVND (reference sequence). This CDR3 spans 15 amino acids. The CDR3 loop reads CASSIWVSKNTEAFF. The CDR3 DNA reads TGTGCCAGTAGTATTTGGGTCTCTAAGAACACTGAAGCTTTCTTT.

The genes are TRBV30 and TRBJ2-2; D remains ambiguous. The CDR3 covers 12 residues. Trimming left V 6 bases short and J 5 bases short, with 10 bases between. The germline gives CDR1 GTSNPN, CDR2 SVGIG (reference sequence). CDR3 sequence (DNA): TGTGCCTGCTCACAGAGGACCGGGGAGCTGTTTTTT. Translation: CACSQRTGELFF.

V gene TRBV5-6 combines with J gene TRBJ2-7; 12 bases map to TRBD2. In germline, CDR1 is SGHDT, CDR2 YYEEEE. There are 15 residues in the CDR3. V was clipped by 0 bases and J by 9 bases; unmatched bases: 7. CDR3 DNA sequence: TGTGCCAGCAGCTTGGGGACTAGCGGGATATCCGGGCAGTACTTC. This translates into CASSLGTSGISGQYF.

The chain links TRBV28 to TRBJ2-7; D may be TRBD1 (5 bases). This CDR3 comprises 12 residues. With 11 bases removed from V and 3 bases from J, the gap between germline ends came to 14 bases. The V gene's germline CDR1 is MDHEN and CDR2 SYDVKM. DNA of the CDR3: TGTGCCTCTGATTCCCAGGGCTACGAGCAGTACTTC. Residues: CASDSQGYEQYF.

In its sample, this clone was seen a few times. The chain is built from TRBV27 and TRBJ2-3; D possibly corresponds to TRBD2 (5 bases). Per germline, CDR1 MNHEY and CDR2 SMNVEV (reference sequence). V gave up 3 bases and J gave up 4 bases, with 14 bases separating them. This CDR3 comprises 15 residues. Written as DNA, the CDR3 is TGTGCCAGCAGTTTCGGGGAATCGCTGTCAGATACGCAGTATTTT. Its translation is CASSFGESLSDTQYF.

The rearrangement links TRBV9 to TRBJ2-1; D remains ambiguous. Germline CDR1 and CDR2: SGDLS and YYNGEE. The CDR3 length is 15 residues. Trimming left V 0 bases short and J 4 bases short, with 11 bases between. The CDR3 nucleotides read TGTGCCAGCAGCGTAGAGGATAGCACTTACAATGAGCAGTTCTTC. Translated: CASSVEDSTYNEQFF.

This rearrangement joins TRBV7-6 to TRBJ2-1; tentative D call: TRBD1 (5 bases). V was shortened by 2 bases and J by 1 base, with 6 bases between the two germline ends. Germline loops: CDR1 SGHVS, CDR2 FNYEAQ. This CDR3 contains 14 residues. CDR3 nucleotides: TGTGCCAGCAGCTTATCAGGGTCCTACAATGAGCAGTTCTTC. Translation: CASSLSGSYNEQFF.

The chain combines TRBV4-2 with TRBJ2-7; possible D gene TRBD2, 6 bases. The germline V gene encodes CDR1 LGHNA and CDR2 YNFKEQ. V lost 2 bases and J lost 0, with 17 bases in between. The CDR3 consists of 17 residues. The CDR3 region is CASSQLRDSLYSYEQYF. In nucleotides, the CDR3 is TGTGCCAGCAGCCAACTCCGGGACTCACTCTACTCCTACGAGCAGTACTTC.

This chain links TRBV28 with TRBJ2-1, with 14 nucleotides matching TRBD2. The CDR3 extends over 16 amino acids. The ends lost 4 bases at V and 6 bases at J; junction bases unmatched: 5. Germline assignment: CDR1 MDHEN and CDR2 SYDVKM. The CDR3 coding sequence is TGTGCCAGCAGTTCGGGACTAGCGGGAGAGAGCAATGAGCAGTTCTTC. It is translated as CASSSGLAGESNEQFF.

This clone was counted only a few times. This chain uses TRBV5-5 with TRBJ2-2; possible D gene TRBD2, 5 bases. Trimming stripped 0 bases from V and 3 bases from J, with 6 bases between. This CDR3 region has 14 residues. Germline V gene lookup returns CDR1 SGHKS and CDR2 YYEKEE (reference sequence). The CDR3 nucleotides are TGTGCCAGCAGCTTGGGGGAGTACACCGGGGAGCTGTTTTTT. It is translated as CASSLGEYTGELFF.

V gene TRBV4-1 combines with J gene TRBJ1-1; D is perhaps TRBD1 (5 bases). Germline assignment: CDR1 MGHRA and CDR2 YSYEKL. V lost 3 bases, J lost 2 bases, and 16 bases lay in between. CDR3 length: 16 residues. The CDR3 loop reads CASSQTGGVRNTEAFF. CDR3 in DNA: TGCGCCAGCAGCCAGACGGGGGGGGTGAGAAACACTGAAGCTTTCTTT.

The chain carries TRBV9 and TRBJ2-5; 7 bases are shared with TRBD1. Germline V lookup: CDR1 SGDLS, CDR2 YYNGEE. The CDR3 length is 17 residues. The ends lost 3 bases at V and 7 bases at J; junction bases unmatched: 18. The CDR3 bases are TGTGCCAGCAGCGATCACAGGGGCTCGGCGGAGGTTGGGACCCAGTACTTC. As protein: CASSDHRGSAEVGTQYF.